This T cell receptor (beta chain) was observed in a study of control samples from healthy donors and cancer patients. Germline values: CDR1 SEHNR, CDR2 FQNEAQ (reference sequence). The length of the CDR3 is 16 residues. Trimming removed 5 bases at V and 5 bases at J, with 18 bases between. Sequenced by immunoSEQ multiplex PCR; TCRdb stores in-frame clones only, minus some. The top ten clones hold roughly 2.7% of a sample with roughly 120,000 clones, 93% of them seen once. This TCR was sampled from a young man in good health. The V and J genes are TRBV7-9 and TRBJ2-2, with D tentatively TRBD2 (6 bases). Sequenced sample: blood. The CDR3 region has the DNA TGTGCCAGCAGCCGATCGGGACTCGGCGGGACCGGGGAGCTGTTTTTT. Residues: CASSRSGLGGTGELFF.